This T cell receptor (beta chain) was observed in a study of shared clonotypes between healthy human individuals. Study results and limitations: Sampling used blood alone; tissue repertoires probably differ. Measured sharing among donors was expected to vary with sequencing depth.

The germline CDR1 and CDR2 sequences are MDHEN and SYDVKM. CDR3 size: 15 residues. Trimming cost V 5 bases and J 1 base, with 13 bases left between them. Profiling relied on immunoSEQ multiplex PCR, and the TCRdb table lists in-frame clones only, not all of them. The sample has some 530,000 clones, around 73% seen once. A note on this clone: Its antigen is currently unknown.

Some 90 million PBMCs supplied genomic DNA for unsorted samples. Sequenced material: PBMCs. V and J are TRBV28 and TRBJ2-3; D possibly corresponds to TRBD1 (5 bases). This sequence was found in a woman between 40 and 55 years old in good health. Some clones in this sample may be carry-over from other donors' samples. The CDR3 sequence is CASSEIRVGTDTQYF. For the CDR3, the DNA is TGTGCCAGCAGTGAGATCAGGGTGGGCACAGATACGCAGTATTTT.